The present T cell receptor (beta chain) was sequenced within a study of cytomegalovirus exposure and HLA in healthy donors. Study as a whole: Out of 150 million to 200 million T cells, an earlier analysis found 117 million unique TCR beta sequences in total. Broader study findings: Relative to the roughly 700-donor mean, N-insertions were reportedly fewer in an Asian-associated ancestry cluster in a later analysis. Being indistinguishable, some V segments were excluded, TRBV6-2 and TRBV6-3 among them. Reports indicated that the classifier achieved high specificity and sensitivity in diagnosing cytomegalovirus status.

On this clone itself: Its cognate antigen is unknown.

The trim removed 10 bases at V and 7 bases at J, leaving 7 bases unmatched. Germline V lookup: CDR1 MDHEN, CDR2 SYDVKM. The CDR3 consists of 13 residues. In the PCR, 60 Vbeta and 13 Jbeta primers were used. Method: immunoSEQ multiplex PCR; TCRdb's copy keeps in-frame clones and lacks some. The profile covers some 120,000 clones, with about four fifths appearing a single time and roughly 12% taken by the ten largest. The sample comprised PBMCs. This receptor was obtained from a male donor in good health and CMV-seropositive. V is TRBV28 and J is TRBJ1-4; 9 nucleotides line up with TRBD1. The chain's CDR3 is CATLTGGSEKLFF. DNA of the CDR3: TGTGCCACCTTGACAGGGGGAAGTGAAAAACTGTTTTTT.